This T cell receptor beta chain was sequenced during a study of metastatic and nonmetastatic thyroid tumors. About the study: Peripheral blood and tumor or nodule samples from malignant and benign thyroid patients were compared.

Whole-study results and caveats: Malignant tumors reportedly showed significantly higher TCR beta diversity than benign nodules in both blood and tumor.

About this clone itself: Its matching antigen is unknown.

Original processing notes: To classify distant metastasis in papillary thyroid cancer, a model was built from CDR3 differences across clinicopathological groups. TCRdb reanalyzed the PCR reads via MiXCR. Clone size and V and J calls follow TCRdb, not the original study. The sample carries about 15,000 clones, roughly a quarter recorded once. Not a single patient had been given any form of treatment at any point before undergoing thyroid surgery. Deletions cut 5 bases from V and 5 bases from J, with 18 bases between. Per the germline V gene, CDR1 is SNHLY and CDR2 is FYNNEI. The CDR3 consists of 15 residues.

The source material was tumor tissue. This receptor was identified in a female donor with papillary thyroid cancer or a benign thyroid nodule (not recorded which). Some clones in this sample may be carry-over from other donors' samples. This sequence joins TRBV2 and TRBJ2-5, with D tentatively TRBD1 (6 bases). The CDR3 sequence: CASSPTRTGNETQYF. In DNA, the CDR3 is TGTGCCAGCAGTCCCACCCGTACAGGGAATGAGACCCAGTACTTC.